Following are 12 T cell receptor beta chains from one sample sequenced in a study of blood T cell repertoires in COVID-19. TCRdb keeps only in-frame clones here, not all; method: immunoSEQ multiplex PCR. Of approximately 230,000 clones detected, over 75% appear once; the ten largest clones hold approximately 2.2%. The specimen sequenced was peripheral blood. The receptors stem from a middle-aged woman who had recovered from COVID-19.

The CDR3 DNA is TGTGCCAGCAGGTCAGGACAGGATAATTCACCCCTCCACTTT. It translates to CASRSGQDNSPLHF. V gene TRBV27 combines with J gene TRBJ1-6; 7 bases match TRBD1. This CDR3 is 14 amino acids long. V gave up 6 bases and J gave up 5 bases; unmatched junction bases: 4. Germline values: CDR1 MNHEY, CDR2 SMNVEV (reference sequence).

V gene TRBV27 combines with J gene TRBJ1-6; D call uncertain. The germline CDR1 and CDR2 sequences are MNHEY and SMNVEV (reference sequence). V lost 6 bases and J 0 bases, leaving 12 bases between the germline ends. This CDR3 region has 16 residues. The CDR3 loop is CASRLGGFSYNSPLHF. For the CDR3, the DNA is TGTGCCAGCAGGTTAGGAGGCTTCTCCTATAATTCACCCCTCCACTTT.

The gene calls are TRBV12-5 and TRBJ1-1; TRBD1 matches 7 bases. Germline CDR1 LGHNT, CDR2 FRNRAP. This CDR3 spans 15 amino acids. V trimming: 5 bases; J trimming: 0 bases; junction bases outside the gene matches: 6. CDR3 nucleotide sequence: TGTGCTAGTGGTCCCCTCGACAGGGTGAACACTGAAGCTTTCTTT. This codes for CASGPLDRVNTEAFF.

The V and J genes are TRBV6-2 or TRBV6-3 and TRBJ2-4, with 12 bases matching TRBD2. Per the germline V gene, CDR1 is MNHEY and CDR2 is SVGEGT. This CDR3 has 16 residues. After removal of 5 bases from V and 0 bases from J, the junction contained 2 bases not matched to a gene. CDR3 in amino acids: CASSTSGGIAKNIQYF. The CDR3 DNA follows: TGTGCCAGCAGTACTAGCGGGGGGATAGCCAAAAACATTCAGTACTTC.

A single count supports this clone. The CDR3 bases are TGTGCCATCAGTCGGGACTCCACAGATACGCAGTATTTT. Translating it yields CAISRDSTDTQYF. The chain carries TRBV10-3 and TRBJ2-3; maybe TRBD2 (6 bases). The CDR3 consists of 13 residues. The germline gives CDR1 ENHRY, CDR2 SYGVKD. V was pared by 5 bases and J by 2 bases, with 8 bases between.

This clone has just a few counts. This chain connects TRBV4-3 to TRBJ2-7, with 11 bases aligning to TRBD1. V gave up 4 bases and J gave up 3 bases; unmatched junction bases: 5. CDR3 length: 15 residues. From germline, CDR1 is LGHNA and CDR2 YSLEER. The CDR3 sequence: CASSRTGTGGYEQYF. The CDR3 bases are TGCGCCAGCAGCCGAACCGGGACAGGGGGCTACGAGCAGTACTTC.

This chain uses TRBV6-5 with TRBJ2-5; 11 nucleotides line up with TRBD2. Losses at the gene ends were 10 bases for V and 1 base for J; bases not matched to a gene: 8. The CDR3 totals 15 residues. Germline loops: CDR1 MNHEY, CDR2 SVGAGI. Here the CDR3 reads CATIRTSGFQETQYF. DNA for the CDR3: TGTGCCACCATCCGGACTAGCGGGTTCCAAGAGACCCAGTACTTC.

This rearrangement joins TRBV6-2 or TRBV6-3 to TRBJ2-7, with 11 bases fitting TRBD2. Unmatched junction bases numbered 8, after V lost 6 bases and J lost 4 bases. The CDR3 runs 15 residues. Germline CDR1 MNHEY, CDR2 SVGEGT. CDR3 coding DNA: TGTGCCAGCAGCCGTCCGGGACTAGCGGATTACGAGCAGTACTTC. Amino acids: CASSRPGLADYEQYF.

V is TRBV18 and J is TRBJ1-2, with TRBD1 as a possible D gene (5 bases). The CDR3 is 14 residues long. From germline, CDR1 is KGHSH and CDR2 LQKENI. Trimming left V 3 bases short and J 3 bases short, with 11 bases between. The CDR3: CASSPSGPDYGYTF. CDR3 bases: TGTGCCAGCTCACCTTCAGGGCCAGACTATGGCTACACCTTC.

The chain carries TRBV6-2 or TRBV6-3 and TRBJ2-1; 12 positions agree with TRBD1. The CDR3 sequence is 19 residues long. V lost 2 bases, J lost 8 bases, and 16 bases stayed unmatched. Germline V gene sequence: CDR1 MNHEY, CDR2 SVGEGT. The CDR3 bases are TGTGCCAGCAGTTACCCGACCGGGACAGGGGGCGCTTGGGGTGATGAGCAGTTCTTC. It translates to CASSYPTGTGGAWGDEQFF.

The chain has TRBV5-6 and TRBJ1-5; D possibly corresponds to TRBD1 (5 bases). The CDR3 has 15 amino acids. The germline V gene encodes CDR1 SGHDT and CDR2 YYEEEE. V lost 5 bases to trimming and J lost 0 bases, with 12 bases between them. The CDR3 bases are TGTGCCAGCAGTCAGCGCGGGGGTAGCAATCAGCCCCAGCATTTT. This gives the protein CASSQRGGSNQPQHF.

This rearrangement joins TRBV7-8 to TRBJ1-3; D remains ambiguous. Deletions cut 4 bases from V and 0 bases from J, with 10 bases between. The CDR3 has 15 residues. Germline V gene lookup returns CDR1 SGHVS and CDR2 FQNEAQ. The CDR3 sequence is CASSSSGFSGNTIYF. CDR3 in DNA: TGTGCCAGCAGCTCATCCGGTTTCTCTGGAAACACCATATATTTT. Based on the CDR3 plus reference TRBV7-8 and TRBJ1-3, the full variable domain is GAGVSQSPRYKVAKRGQDVALRCDPISGHVSLFWYQQALGQGPEFLTYFQNEAQLDKSGLPSDRFFAERPEGSVSTLKIQRTQQEDSAVYLCASSSSGFSGNTIYFGEGSWLTVV.